This note documents a single T cell receptor (beta chain) sequence. Trimming removed 2 bases at V and 3 bases at J, with 8 bases between. Germline CDR1 SGDLS, CDR2 YYNGEE. This CDR3 is built from 13 residues. The record originates from a study of blood T cell repertoires in COVID-19. The wider study: Italy, Spain and the United States were the sources of the convalescent and acute COVID-19 samples.

Enrolment of Seattle patients took place during active infection, and they were followed longitudinally. Original data processing: Cell counts per sample came from amplifying reference gene primers. The table came from immunoSEQ multiplex PCR; TCRdb's copy has only in-frame clones and leaves some out. D and trimming were read from the DNA, whereas the V and J calls and clone size are those reported in that table. Of tens of thousands of clones in the sample, about 90% were seen once. The chain recombines TRBV9 with TRBJ1-1; TRBD1 might be the D (5 bases). The sequence derives from a man aged 45 to 65 with COVID-19, enrolled during active disease. Sequencing was performed on peripheral blood. The CDR3 nucleotides read TGTGCCAGCAGCGTGGGCAGGGACACTGAAGCTTTCTTT. This sequence encodes CASSVGRDTEAFF.